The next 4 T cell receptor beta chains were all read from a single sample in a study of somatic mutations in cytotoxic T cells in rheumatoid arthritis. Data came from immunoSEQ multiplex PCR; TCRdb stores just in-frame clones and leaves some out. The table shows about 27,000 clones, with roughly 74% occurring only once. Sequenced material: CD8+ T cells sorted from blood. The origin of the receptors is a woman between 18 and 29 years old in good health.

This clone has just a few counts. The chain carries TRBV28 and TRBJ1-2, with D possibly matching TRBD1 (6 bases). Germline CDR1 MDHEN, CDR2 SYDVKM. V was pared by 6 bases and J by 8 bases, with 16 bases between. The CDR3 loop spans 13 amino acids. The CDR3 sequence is CASSLRRGGGYTF. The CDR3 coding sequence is TGTGCCAGCAGCCTAAGGCGTGGGGGCGGCTACACCTTC.

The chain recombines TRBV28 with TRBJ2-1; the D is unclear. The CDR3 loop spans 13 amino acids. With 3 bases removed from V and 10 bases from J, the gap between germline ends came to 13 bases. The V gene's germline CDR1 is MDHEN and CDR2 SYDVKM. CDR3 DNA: TGTGCCAGCAGTTTCGGTCTCGGGCGAGAGCAGTTCTTC. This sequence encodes CASSFGLGREQFF. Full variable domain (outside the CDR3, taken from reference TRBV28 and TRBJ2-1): DVKVTQSSRYLVKRTGEKVFLECVQDMDHENMFWYRQDPGLGLRLIYFSYDVKMKEKGDIPEGYSVSREKKERFSLILESASTNQTSMYLCASSFGLGREQFFGPGTRLTVL.

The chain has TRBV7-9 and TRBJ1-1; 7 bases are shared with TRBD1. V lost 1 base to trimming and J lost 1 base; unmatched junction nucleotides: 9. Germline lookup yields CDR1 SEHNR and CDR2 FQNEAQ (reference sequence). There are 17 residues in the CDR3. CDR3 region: CASSLDRGGGSNTEAFF. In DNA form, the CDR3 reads TGTGCCAGCAGCTTAGACAGGGGAGGTGGATCGAACACTGAAGCTTTCTTT.

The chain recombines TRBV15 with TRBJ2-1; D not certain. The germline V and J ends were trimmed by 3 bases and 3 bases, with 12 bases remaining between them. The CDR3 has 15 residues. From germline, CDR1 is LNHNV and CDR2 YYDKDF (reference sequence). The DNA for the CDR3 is TGTGCCACCAGCAGCCCCGGTTTGTTCTACAATGAGCAGTTCTTC. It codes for CATSSPGLFYNEQFF.